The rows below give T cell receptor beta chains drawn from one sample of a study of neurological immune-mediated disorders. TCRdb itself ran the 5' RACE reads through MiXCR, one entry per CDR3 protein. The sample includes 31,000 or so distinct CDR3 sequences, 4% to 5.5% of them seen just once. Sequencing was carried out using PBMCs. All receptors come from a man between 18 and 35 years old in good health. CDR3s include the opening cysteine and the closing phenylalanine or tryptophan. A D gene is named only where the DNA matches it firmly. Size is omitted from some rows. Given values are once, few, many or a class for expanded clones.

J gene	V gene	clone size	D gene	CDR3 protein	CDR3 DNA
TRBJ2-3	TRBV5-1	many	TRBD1	CASSSTGTGYTDTQYF	TGCGCCAGCAGCTCTACCGGGACAGGATACACAGATACGCAGTATTTT
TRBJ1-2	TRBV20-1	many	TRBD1	CSAGRIGTDQYGYTF	TGCAGTGCTGGCCGTATCGGGACAGATCAATACGGCTACACCTTC
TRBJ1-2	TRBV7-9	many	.	CASSRDGNGYTF	TGTGCCAGCAGTCGGGACGGGAATGGCTACACCTTC
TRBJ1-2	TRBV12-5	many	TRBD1	CASGGQGSLYGYTF	TGTGCTAGTGGGGGACAGGGCTCCCTCTATGGCTACACCTTC
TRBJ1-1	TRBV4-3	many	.	CASRIGGAGNTEAFF	TGCGCCAGCAGGATAGGGGGGGCAGGGAACACTGAAGCTTTCTTT
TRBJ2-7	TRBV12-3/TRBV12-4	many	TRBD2	CASSLGTSGGPSSYEQYF	TGTGCCAGCAGTTTAGGGACTAGCGGGGGGCCGAGCTCCTACGAGCAGTACTTC
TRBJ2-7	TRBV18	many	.	CASSPMSGSDEQYF	TGTGCCAGCTCACCGATGTCAGGGAGCGACGAGCAGTACTTC
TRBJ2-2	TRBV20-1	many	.	CSARDQGAHSGELFF	TGCAGTGCTAGAGATCAAGGGGCGCATAGCGGGGAGCTGTTTTTT
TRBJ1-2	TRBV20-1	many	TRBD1	CSAIRQGYGYTF	TGCAGTGCTATAAGACAGGGGTATGGCTACACCTTC
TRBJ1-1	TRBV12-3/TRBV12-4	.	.	CASSLGYSPELTEAFF	TGTGCCAGCAGTTTAGGGTACTCTCCTGAACTCACTGAAGCTTTCTTT
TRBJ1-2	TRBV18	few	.	CASAELIAGEYGYTF	TGTGCCAGCGCCGAGCTAATAGCAGGGGAATATGGCTACACCTTC
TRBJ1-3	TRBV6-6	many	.	CASSQGNTIYF	TGTGCCAGCAGCCAGGGAAACACCATATATTTT
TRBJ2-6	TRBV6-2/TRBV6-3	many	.	CASSTPLPGTGANVLTF	TGTGCCAGCAGTACCCCCCTTCCAGGGACTGGGGCCAACGTCCTGACTTTC
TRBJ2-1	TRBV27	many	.	CASSLNQYNEQFF	TGTGCCAGCAGTCTCAACCAGTACAATGAGCAGTTCTTC
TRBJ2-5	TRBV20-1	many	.	CSATRGNGETQYF	TGCAGTGCTACCCGGGGGAATGGGGAGACCCAGTACTTC
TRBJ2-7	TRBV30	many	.	CAWSTRTYEQYF	TGTGCCTGGAGTACCCGGACATACGAGCAGTACTTC
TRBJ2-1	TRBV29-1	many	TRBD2	CSVNLPLAGKQFF	TGCAGCGTTAATTTACCACTAGCGGGGAAGCAGTTCTTC
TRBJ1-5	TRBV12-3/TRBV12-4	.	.	CASSRDAGNQPQHF	TGTGCCAGCAGCCGGGACGCTGGAAATCAGCCCCAGCATTTT
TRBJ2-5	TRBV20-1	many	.	CSARDEGTGETQYF	TGCAGTGCTAGGGATGAGGGTACCGGAGAGACCCAGTACTTC
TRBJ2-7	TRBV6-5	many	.	CASRTGMSSYEQYF	TGTGCCAGCAGGACAGGAATGAGCTCCTACGAGCAGTACTTC
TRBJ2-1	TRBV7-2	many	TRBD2	CASSPGRLAGGSSYNEQFF	TGTGCCAGCAGCCCCGGTCGTCTAGCGGGGGGTAGCTCCTACAATGAGCAGTTCTTC
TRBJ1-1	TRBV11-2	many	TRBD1	CASSTDRGPGTEAFF	TGTGCCAGCAGCACAGACAGGGGGCCGGGCACTGAAGCTTTCTTT
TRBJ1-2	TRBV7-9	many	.	CASSPTTGRHYGYTF	TGTGCCAGCAGCCCCACTACCGGACGTCACTATGGCTACACCTTC
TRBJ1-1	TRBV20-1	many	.	CSARDREGWFKAFF	TGCAGTGCTAGAGATCGTGAAGGTTGGTTTAAAGCTTTCTTT